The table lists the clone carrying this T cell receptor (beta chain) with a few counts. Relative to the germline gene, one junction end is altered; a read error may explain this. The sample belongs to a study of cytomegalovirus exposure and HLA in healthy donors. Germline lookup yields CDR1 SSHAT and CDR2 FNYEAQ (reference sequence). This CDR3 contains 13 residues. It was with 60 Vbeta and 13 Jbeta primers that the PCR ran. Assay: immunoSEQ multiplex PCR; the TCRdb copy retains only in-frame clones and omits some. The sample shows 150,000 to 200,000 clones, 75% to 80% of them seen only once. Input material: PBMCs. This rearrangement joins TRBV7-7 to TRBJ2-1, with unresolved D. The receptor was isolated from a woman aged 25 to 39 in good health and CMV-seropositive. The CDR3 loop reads CASSPARSGEQFF. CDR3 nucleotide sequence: TGTGCTAGCAGCCCCGCCCGGAGTGGTGAGCAGTTCTTC.